One and the same sample provided the 5 T cell receptor beta chains below, sequenced in a study of shared clonotypes between healthy human individuals. The repertoire was sequenced with immunoSEQ multiplex PCR; TCRdb's copy has only in-frame clones and lacks some. Of over 2 million clones detected, around 93% appear once; the ten largest clones hold about 0.36%. The material sequenced was naive CD4+ T cells from PBMCs. Regarding subset: CD45RA+ positively selected. The receptors originated from a man in his late teens or twenties in good health. Some clones in this sample may be carry-over from other donors' samples.

The genes are TRBV5-1 and TRBJ2-7; 12 bases match TRBD1. Germline-derived CDR1 and CDR2 are SGHRS and YFSETQ. There are 17 residues in the CDR3. J gave up 6 bases and V 0 bases, and 10 bases lay outside the gene matches. Here the CDR3 DNA reads TGCGCCAGCAGCTTGGGAGCACCGGGACAGGGGGCTCGCGAGCAGTACTTC. Encoded protein: CASSLGAPGQGAREQYF.

The chain couples TRBV5-1 to TRBJ2-7; D is unresolved. CDR1 is SGHRS and CDR2 is YFSETQ in the germline V gene. V shed 5 bases and J shed 7 bases, with 13 bases lying between them. The CDR3 totals 12 residues. CDR3 DNA: TGCGCCAGCAGTTGGCAGTCCGGGGAGCAGTACTTC. Protein: CASSWQSGEQYF.

The rearrangement uses TRBV7-8 and TRBJ2-3; D assignment may be TRBD1 or TRBD2 (5 bases each). Germline V lookup: CDR1 SGHVS, CDR2 FQNEAQ. This CDR3 spans 12 amino acids. V was shortened by 6 bases and J by 6 bases, with 10 bases between the two germline ends. The CDR3: CASSQWGDTQYF. In DNA, the CDR3 is TGTGCCAGCAGTCAATGGGGGGATACGCAGTATTTT.

The rearrangement links TRBV6-5 to TRBJ2-2; possible D gene TRBD2, 6 bases. This CDR3 is 15 amino acids long. The germline V gene has CDR1 MNHEY and CDR2 SVGAGI. The V and J ends lost 6 bases and 5 bases respectively, with 16 bases between them. CDR3 coding DNA: TGTGCCAGCAGAAAATCCGGGACTGGTACCGGGGAGCTGTTTTTT. This codes for CASRKSGTGTGELFF.

This clone was observed a single time. The gene calls are TRBV4-1 and TRBJ2-1; 9 bases line up with TRBD2. The CDR3 is 17 amino acids. V shed 3 bases and J 2 bases; nucleotides not matched to a gene: 8. Germline V gene sequence: CDR1 MGHRA, CDR2 YSYEKL. CDR3 sequence: CASSHYSGTSPYNEQFF. Here the CDR3 DNA reads TGCGCCAGCAGCCATTACTCCGGGACTAGCCCCTACAATGAGCAGTTCTTC.